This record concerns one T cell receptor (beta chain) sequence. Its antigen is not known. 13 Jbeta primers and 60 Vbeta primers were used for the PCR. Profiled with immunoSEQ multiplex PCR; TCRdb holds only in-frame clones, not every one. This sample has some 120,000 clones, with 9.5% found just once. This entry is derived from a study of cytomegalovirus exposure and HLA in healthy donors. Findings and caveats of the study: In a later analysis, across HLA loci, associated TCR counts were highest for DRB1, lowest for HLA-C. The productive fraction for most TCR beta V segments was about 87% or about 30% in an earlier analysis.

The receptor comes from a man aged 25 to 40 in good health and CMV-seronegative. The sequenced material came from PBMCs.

The CDR3 loop reads CASSPTGTSADTQYF. CDR3 sequence (DNA): TGTGCCAGCAGCCCCACCGGGACTAGCGCCGATACGCAGTATTTT. This sequence joins TRBV9 and TRBJ2-3; TRBD2 agrees at 10 bases. The length of the CDR3 is 15 residues. J was trimmed by 6 bases and V by 4 bases; bases with no gene match: 8. Per germline, CDR1 SGDLS and CDR2 YYNGEE. Drawing the rest from reference TRBV9 and TRBJ2-3, the complete variable domain is DSGVTQTPKHLITATGQRVTLRCSPRSGDLSVYWYQQSLDQGLQFLIQYYNGEERAKGNILERFSAQQFPDLHSELNLSSLELGDSALYFCASSPTGTSADTQYFGPGTRLTVL.